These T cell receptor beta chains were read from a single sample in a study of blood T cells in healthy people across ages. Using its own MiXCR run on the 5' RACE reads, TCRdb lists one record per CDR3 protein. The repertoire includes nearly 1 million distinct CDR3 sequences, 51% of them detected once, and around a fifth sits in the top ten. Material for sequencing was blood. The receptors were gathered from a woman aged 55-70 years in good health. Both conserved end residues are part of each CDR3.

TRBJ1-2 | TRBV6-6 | CASKKGIRDYGYTF
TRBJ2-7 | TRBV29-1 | CSVAVAGGPYEQYF
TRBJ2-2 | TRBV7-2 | CASSLRQANIGELFF
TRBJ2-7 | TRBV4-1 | CASSQAPGQETYEQYF
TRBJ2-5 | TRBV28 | CASSLFRGGETQYF
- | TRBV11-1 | CASSVGLGDREQYF
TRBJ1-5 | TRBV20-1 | CSARPRQGSGQPQHF
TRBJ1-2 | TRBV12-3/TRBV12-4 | CASSPTAPEIANYGYTF
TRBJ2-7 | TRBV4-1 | CASSQGGGFQGVYEQYF
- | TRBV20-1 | CSARSQRERYEQYF
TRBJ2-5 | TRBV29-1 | CSAAGGIQSEQYF
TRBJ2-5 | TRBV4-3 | CASSQVIGGGGETQYF
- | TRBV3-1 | CASSQDVAASEQYF
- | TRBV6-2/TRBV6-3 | CATRRSPGRETQYF
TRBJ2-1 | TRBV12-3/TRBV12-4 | CASSFLNEQFF
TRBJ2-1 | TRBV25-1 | CASSEYVASPYNEQFF
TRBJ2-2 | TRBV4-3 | CASSFTSYTNTGELFF
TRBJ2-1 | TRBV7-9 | CASRWQGANEQFF
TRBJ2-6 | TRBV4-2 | CASSQVGGLGSGANVLTF
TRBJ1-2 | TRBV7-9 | CASSINYYGYTF
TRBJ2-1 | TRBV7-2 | CASSSNPTGGVSQNEQFF
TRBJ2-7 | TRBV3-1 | CASSHVQGAEQYF
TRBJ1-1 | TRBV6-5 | CASSYSIGLGTEAFF
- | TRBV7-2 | CASSATDFYEQYF
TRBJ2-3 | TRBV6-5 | CASSFGPGRDTQYF
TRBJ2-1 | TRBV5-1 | CASSLGWRIHNEQFF
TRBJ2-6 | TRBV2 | CASTKGTGANVLTF
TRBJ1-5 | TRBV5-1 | CASSLYGQGGNQPRHF
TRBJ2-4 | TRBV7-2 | CASSPGLGKNIQYF
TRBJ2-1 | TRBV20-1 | CSARAPQKSDGQFF
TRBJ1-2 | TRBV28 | CAIGQLHGYTF
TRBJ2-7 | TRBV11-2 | CASSLILGGYEQYF
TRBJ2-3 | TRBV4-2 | CASSQGDPHTDTQYF
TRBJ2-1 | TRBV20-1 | CSASDIYNEQFF
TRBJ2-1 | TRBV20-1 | CSARVQGLAGGEQFF
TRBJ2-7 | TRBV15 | CATSRTGGIEQYF
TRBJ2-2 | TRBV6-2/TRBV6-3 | CASRNGRTSTGELFF